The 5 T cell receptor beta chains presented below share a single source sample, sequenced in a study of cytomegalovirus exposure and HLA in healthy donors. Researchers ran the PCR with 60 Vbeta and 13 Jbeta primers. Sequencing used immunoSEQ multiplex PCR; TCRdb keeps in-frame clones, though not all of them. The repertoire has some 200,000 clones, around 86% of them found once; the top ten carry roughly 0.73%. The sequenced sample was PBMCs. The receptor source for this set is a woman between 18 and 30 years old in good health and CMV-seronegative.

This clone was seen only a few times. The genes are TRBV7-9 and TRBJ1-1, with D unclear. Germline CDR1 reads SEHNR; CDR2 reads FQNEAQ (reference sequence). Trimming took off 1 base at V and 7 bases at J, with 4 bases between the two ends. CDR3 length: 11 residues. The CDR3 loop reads CASSLDNEAFF. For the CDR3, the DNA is TGTGCCAGCAGCTTAGATAATGAAGCTTTCTTT. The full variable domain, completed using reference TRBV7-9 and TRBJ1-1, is DTGVSQNPRHKITKRGQNVTFRCDPISEHNRLYWYRQTLGQGPEFLTYFQNEAQLEKSRLLSDRFSAERPKGSFSTLEIQRTEQGDSAMYLCASSLDNEAFFGQGTRLTVV.

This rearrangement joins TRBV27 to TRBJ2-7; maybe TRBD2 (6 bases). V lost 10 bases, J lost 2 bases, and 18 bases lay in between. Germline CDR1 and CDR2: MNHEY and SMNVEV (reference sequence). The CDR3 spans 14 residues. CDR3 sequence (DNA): TGTGCCACTAGACCCTATAGCGGAGCCTACGAGCAGTACTTC. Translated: CATRPYSGAYEQYF.

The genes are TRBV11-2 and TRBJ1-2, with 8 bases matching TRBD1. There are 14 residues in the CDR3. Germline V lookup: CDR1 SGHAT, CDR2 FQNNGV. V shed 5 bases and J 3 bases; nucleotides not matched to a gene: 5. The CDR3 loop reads CASSPQGEYYGYTF. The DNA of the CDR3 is TGTGCCAGCAGCCCACAGGGGGAATACTATGGCTACACCTTC.

As DNA, the CDR3 is TGTGCCAGCAGTCGTAGCGGGAAAGACAATGAGCAGTTCTTC. Amino acids: CASSRSGKDNEQFF. The chain links TRBV27 to TRBJ2-1, with TRBD2 matching 8 bases. V lost 5 bases to trimming and J lost 5 bases; unmatched junction nucleotides: 5. The CDR3 extends over 14 amino acids. Germline V lookup: CDR1 MNHEY, CDR2 SMNVEV (reference sequence).

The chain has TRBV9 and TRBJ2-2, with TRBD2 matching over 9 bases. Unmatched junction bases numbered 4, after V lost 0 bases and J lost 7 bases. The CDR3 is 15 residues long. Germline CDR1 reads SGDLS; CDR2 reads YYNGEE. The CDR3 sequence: CASSVGTSGFGELFF. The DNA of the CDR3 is TGTGCCAGCAGCGTAGGTACTAGCGGGTTCGGGGAGCTGTTTTTT.